Following are 9 T cell receptor beta chains from one sample sequenced in a study of shared clonotypes between healthy human individuals. Profiled with immunoSEQ multiplex PCR; TCRdb holds only in-frame clones, not every one. The sample holds around 1.5 million clones, approximately 98% seen once. The source material was naive CD4+ T cells sorted from blood. Regarding subset: CD45RA+ positively selected. The source of these receptors is a man aged 30 to 45 in good health.

The chain is built from TRBV30 and TRBJ2-6; D unclear. There are 15 residues in the CDR3. Germline V gene lookup returns CDR1 GTSNPN and CDR2 SVGIG (reference sequence). V was trimmed by 5 bases and J by 0 bases, leaving 11 bases between them. CDR3 in DNA: TGTGCCTGGTCCAACCCGAGCTCTGGGGCCAACGTCCTGACTTTC. It encodes CAWSNPSSGANVLTF.

The J gene is TRBJ2-1, the V gene TRBV18; 7 bases agree with TRBD2. Looked up from germline, CDR1 is KGHSH and CDR2 is LQKENI. There are 16 residues in the CDR3. The J segment lost 0 bases and the V segment lost 2 bases, leaving 4 bases of the junction unmatched. The DNA for the CDR3 is TGTGCCAGCTCACCAAATACGGGAGGCTCCTACAATGAGCAGTTCTTC. Its translation: CASSPNTGGSYNEQFF.

This chain connects TRBV14 to TRBJ2-1; TRBD2 agrees at 9 bases. The CDR3 spans 19 residues. The germline gives CDR1 SGHDN, CDR2 FVKESK. The V segment lost 3 bases and the J segment 3 bases; nucleotides outside the gene matches: 15. CDR3 sequence: CASSQGLAFSPRIYNEQFF. CDR3 bases: TGTGCCAGCAGCCAGGGACTAGCATTCTCCCCTAGGATCTACAATGAGCAGTTCTTC.

V is TRBV6-4 and J is TRBJ2-2; no definite D call. Germline V lookup: CDR1 MRHNA, CDR2 SNTAGT. V was trimmed by 7 bases and J by 2 bases, leaving 2 bases between them. The CDR3 has 11 residues. The CDR3 DNA is TGTGCCAGCAAAAACACCGGGGAGCTGTTTTTT. This encodes CASKNTGELFF.

This chain uses TRBV28 with TRBJ2-2, with D unresolved. Trimming removed 7 bases from V and 4 bases from J, with 13 bases in between. The CDR3 has 14 residues. Germline CDR1 reads MDHEN; CDR2 reads SYDVKM. The CDR3 bases are TGTGCCAGCATGACACTTACGGTCACCGGGGAGCTGTTTTTT. It specifies CASMTLTVTGELFF.

In its sample, this clone was seen once. Other DNA sequences of this sample code for an identical CDR3. This sequence joins TRBV9 and TRBJ2-3; 7 bases line up with TRBD2. Germline trimming cut 1 base from V and 4 bases from J; bases unmatched to any gene: 0. The CDR3 covers 13 residues. From germline, CDR1 is SGDLS and CDR2 YYNGEE. The CDR3 sequence: CASSVTSADTQYF. The CDR3 DNA sequence: TGTGCCAGCAGCGTAACTAGCGCAGATACGCAGTATTTT.

This chain connects TRBV30 to TRBJ1-2; D gene unclear. CDR3 length: 15 residues. From germline, CDR1 is GTSNPN and CDR2 SVGIG (reference sequence). Trimming removed 0 bases at V and 6 bases at J, with 17 bases between. In DNA form, the CDR3 reads TGTGCCTGGAGTGTACTACGGGGTACTACCAATGGCTACACCTTC. Translating gives CAWSVLRGTTNGYTF.

About this clone: The identical CDR3 is also encoded by other nucleotide sequences in the sample. V and J are TRBV18 and TRBJ1-5; no clear D gene. The germline V gene has CDR1 KGHSH and CDR2 LQKENI. Trimming stripped 3 bases from V and 3 bases from J, with 6 bases between. The CDR3 contains 13 residues. The CDR3 protein is CASSPGSNQPQHF. The DNA for the CDR3 is TGTGCCAGCTCACCGGGGTCCAATCAGCCCCAGCATTTT.

This clone was counted once. The chain has TRBV27 and TRBJ1-5, with TRBD1 matching over 9 bases. The germline CDR1 and CDR2 sequences are MNHEY and SMNVEV (reference sequence). V lost 5 bases, J lost 5 bases, and 7 bases stayed unmatched. CDR3 length: 15 amino acids. Here the CDR3 DNA reads TGTGCCAGCAGTCAAGGACAGGGGTGGGATCAGCCCCAGCATTTT. This translates into CASSQGQGWDQPQHF.